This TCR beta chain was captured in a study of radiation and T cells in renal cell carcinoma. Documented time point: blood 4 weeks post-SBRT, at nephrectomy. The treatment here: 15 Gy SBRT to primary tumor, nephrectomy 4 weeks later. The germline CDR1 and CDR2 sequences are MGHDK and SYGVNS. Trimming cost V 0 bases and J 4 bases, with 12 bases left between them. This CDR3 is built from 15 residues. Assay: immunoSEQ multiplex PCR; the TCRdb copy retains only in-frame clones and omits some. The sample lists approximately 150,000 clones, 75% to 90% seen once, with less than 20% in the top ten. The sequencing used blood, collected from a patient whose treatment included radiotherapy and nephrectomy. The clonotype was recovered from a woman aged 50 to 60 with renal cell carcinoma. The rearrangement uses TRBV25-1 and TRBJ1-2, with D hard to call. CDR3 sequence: CASSEYGTEGYGYTF. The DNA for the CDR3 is TGTGCCAGCAGTGAATATGGCACGGAGGGCTATGGCTACACCTTC.